This TCR beta chain was recovered during a study of T cells in Graves' hyperthyroidism and ophthalmopathy. Authors of the study amplified TCR beta CDR3 regions from RNA transcripts. HTBI primers were employed in a first-round RT-PCR of the TCR CDR3. TCRdb analysed the multiplex PCR reads with MiXCR anew, one entry per CDR3 protein. The data show more than 300,000 distinct CDR3 sequences, approximately 14% seen once. A patient was excluded if there was uncontrolled infection, other autoimmune disease, pregnancy or lactation. This clonotype appeared many times. Its antigen remains unknown. The study, taken as a whole, reports: Clonotypes that were expanded in thyroid above 0.001 mostly appeared in blood too.

With V trimmed by 3 bases and J by 3 bases, 1 base remained unmatched. In germline, CDR1 is KGHSH, CDR2 LQKENI. The length of the CDR3 is 14 residues. Sequencing was carried out using blood. The chain has TRBV18 and TRBJ1-5, with 8 bases aligning to TRBD1. This clonotype was sampled from a woman aged 30 to 39 with Graves' ophthalmopathy. CDR3 in amino acids: CASSPGQVNQPQHF. The CDR3 nucleotides read TGTGCCAGCTCACCGGGACAGGTCAATCAGCCCCAGCATTTT.